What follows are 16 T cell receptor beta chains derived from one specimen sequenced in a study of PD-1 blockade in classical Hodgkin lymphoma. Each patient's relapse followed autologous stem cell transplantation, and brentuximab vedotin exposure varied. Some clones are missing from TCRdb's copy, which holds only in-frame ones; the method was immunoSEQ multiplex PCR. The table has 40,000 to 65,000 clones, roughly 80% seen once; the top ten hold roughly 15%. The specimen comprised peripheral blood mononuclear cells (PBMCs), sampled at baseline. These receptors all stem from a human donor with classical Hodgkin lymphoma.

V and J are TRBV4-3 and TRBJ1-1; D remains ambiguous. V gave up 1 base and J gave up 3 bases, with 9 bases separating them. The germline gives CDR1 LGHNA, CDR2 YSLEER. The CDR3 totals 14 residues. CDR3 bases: TGCGCCAGCAGCCAAGGCGCCAGCTACACTGAAGCTTTCTTT. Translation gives CASSQGASYTEAFF.

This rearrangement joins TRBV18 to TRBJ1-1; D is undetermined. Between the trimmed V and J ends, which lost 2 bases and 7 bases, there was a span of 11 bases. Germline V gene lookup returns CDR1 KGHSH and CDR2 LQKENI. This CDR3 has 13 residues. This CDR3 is CASSPGLGIEAFF. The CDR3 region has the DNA TGTGCCAGCTCACCAGGGTTGGGGATTGAAGCTTTCTTT.

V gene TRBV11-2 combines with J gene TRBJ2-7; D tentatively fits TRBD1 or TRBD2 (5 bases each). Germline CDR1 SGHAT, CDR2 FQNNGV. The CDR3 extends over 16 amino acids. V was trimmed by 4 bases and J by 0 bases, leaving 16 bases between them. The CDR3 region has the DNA TGTGCCAGCAGCTCGATCTCGGGGCGGAGCTCCTACGAGCAGTACTTC. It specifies CASSSISGRSSYEQYF.

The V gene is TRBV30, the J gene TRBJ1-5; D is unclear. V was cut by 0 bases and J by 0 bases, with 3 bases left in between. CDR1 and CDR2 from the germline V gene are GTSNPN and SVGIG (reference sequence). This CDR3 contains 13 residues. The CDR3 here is CAWSVHSNQPQHF. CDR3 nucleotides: TGTGCCTGGAGTGTGCATAGCAATCAGCCCCAGCATTTT.

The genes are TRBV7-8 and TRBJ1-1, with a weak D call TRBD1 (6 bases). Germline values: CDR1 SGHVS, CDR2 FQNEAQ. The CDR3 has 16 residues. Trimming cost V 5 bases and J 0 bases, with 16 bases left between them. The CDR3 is CASSAHEGGVNTEAFF. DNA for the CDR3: TGTGCCAGCAGCGCCCATGAGGGGGGAGTGAACACTGAAGCTTTCTTT.

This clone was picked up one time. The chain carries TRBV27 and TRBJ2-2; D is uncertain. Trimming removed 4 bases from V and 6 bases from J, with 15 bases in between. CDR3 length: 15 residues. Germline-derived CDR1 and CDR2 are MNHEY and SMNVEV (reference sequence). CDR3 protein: CASSYSRKESGELFF. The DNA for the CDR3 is TGTGCCAGCAGTTACTCCCGGAAGGAGTCCGGGGAGCTGTTTTTT.

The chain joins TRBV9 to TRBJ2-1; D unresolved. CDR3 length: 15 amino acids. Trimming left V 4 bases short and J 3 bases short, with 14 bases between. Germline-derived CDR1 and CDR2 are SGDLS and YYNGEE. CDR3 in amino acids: CASSPRMESYNEQFF. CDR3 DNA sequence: TGTGCCAGCAGCCCCCGGATGGAGAGCTACAATGAGCAGTTCTTC.

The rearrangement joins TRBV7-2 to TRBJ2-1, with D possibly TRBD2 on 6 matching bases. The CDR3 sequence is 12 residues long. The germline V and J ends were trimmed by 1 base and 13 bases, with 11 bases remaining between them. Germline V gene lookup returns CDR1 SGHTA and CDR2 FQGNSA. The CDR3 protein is CASSLVGGSQFF. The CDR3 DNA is TGTGCCAGCAGCTTAGTTGGGGGGAGTCAGTTCTTC.

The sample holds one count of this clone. CDR3 sequence reads: CASSIGNSLMEETQYF. The DNA for the CDR3 is TGTGCCAGTAGTATAGGGAACAGTCTCATGGAGGAGACCCAGTACTTC. The V call is TRBV19, the J call TRBJ2-5; D uncertain. Germline values: CDR1 LNHDA, CDR2 SQIVND (reference sequence). The CDR3 consists of 16 residues. The V gene lost 1 base and the J gene lost 5 bases, with 17 bases spanning the gap. The full variable domain, its missing parts supplied by reference TRBV19 and TRBJ2-5, is DGGITQSPKYLFRKEGQNVTLSCEQNLNHDAMYWYRQDPGQGLRLIYYSQIVNDFQKGDIAEGYSVSREKKESFPLTVTSAQKNPTAFYLCASSIGNSLMEETQYFGPGTRLLVL.

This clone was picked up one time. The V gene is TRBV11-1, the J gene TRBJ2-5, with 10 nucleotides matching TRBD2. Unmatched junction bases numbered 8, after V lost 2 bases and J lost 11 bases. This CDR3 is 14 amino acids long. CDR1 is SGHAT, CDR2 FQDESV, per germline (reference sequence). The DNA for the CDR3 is TGTGCCAGCAGCTTACTAGCGGGAGCTGTGGAGCAGTACTTC. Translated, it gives CASSLLAGAVEQYF.

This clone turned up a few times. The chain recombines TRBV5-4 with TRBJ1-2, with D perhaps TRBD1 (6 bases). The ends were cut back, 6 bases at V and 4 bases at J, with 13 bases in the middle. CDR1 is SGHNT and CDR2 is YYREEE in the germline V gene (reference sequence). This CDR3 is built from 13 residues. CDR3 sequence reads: CASTTQGIYGYTF. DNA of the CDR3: TGTGCCAGCACCACTCAGGGGATCTATGGCTACACCTTC.

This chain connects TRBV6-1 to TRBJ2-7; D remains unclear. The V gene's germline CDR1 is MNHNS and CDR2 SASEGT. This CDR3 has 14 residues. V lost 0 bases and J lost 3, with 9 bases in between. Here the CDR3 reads CASSEALNSYEQYF. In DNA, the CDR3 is TGTGCCAGCAGTGAAGCGCTTAACAGCTACGAGCAGTACTTC.

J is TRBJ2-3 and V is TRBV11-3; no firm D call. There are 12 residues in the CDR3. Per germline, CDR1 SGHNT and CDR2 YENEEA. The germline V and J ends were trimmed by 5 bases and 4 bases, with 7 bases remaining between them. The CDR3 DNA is TGTGCCAGCAGCCGGACCTCAGATACGCAGTATTTT. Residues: CASSRTSDTQYF.

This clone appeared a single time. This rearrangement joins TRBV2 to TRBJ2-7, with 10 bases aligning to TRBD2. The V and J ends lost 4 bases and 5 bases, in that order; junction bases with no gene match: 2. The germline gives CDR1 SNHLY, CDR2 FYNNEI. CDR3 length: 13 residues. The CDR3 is CASSGGTSDEQYF. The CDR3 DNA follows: TGTGCCAGCAGTGGGGGGACTAGCGACGAGCAGTACTTC.

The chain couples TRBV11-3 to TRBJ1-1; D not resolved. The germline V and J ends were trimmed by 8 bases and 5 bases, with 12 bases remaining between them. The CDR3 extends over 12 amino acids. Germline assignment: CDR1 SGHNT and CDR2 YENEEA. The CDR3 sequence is CASGDLRTEAFF. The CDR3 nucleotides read TGTGCCAGCGGAGATCTTCGGACTGAAGCTTTCTTT.

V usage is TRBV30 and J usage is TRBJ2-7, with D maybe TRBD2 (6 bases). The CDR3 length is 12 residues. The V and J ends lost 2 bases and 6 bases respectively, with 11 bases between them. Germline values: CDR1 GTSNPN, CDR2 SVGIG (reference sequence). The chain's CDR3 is CAWSSAGPEQYF. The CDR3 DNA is TGTGCCTGGAGTTCTGCGGGACCCGAGCAGTACTTC.